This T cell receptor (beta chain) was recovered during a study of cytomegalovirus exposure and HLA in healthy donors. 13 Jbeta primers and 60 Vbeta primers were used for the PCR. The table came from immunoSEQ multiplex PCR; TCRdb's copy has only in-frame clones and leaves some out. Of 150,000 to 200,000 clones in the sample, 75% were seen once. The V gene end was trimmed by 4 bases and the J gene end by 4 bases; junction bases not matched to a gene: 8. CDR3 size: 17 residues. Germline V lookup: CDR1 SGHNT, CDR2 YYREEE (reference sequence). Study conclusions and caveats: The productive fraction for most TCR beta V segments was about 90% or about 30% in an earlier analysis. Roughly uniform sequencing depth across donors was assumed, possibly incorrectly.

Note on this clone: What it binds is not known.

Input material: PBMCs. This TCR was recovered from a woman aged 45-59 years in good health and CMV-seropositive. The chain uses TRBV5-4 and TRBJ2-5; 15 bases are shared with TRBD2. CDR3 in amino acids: CASSPGTSGGIGETQYF. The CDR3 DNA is TGTGCCAGCAGCCCCGGGACTAGCGGGGGGATAGGAGAGACCCAGTACTTC.